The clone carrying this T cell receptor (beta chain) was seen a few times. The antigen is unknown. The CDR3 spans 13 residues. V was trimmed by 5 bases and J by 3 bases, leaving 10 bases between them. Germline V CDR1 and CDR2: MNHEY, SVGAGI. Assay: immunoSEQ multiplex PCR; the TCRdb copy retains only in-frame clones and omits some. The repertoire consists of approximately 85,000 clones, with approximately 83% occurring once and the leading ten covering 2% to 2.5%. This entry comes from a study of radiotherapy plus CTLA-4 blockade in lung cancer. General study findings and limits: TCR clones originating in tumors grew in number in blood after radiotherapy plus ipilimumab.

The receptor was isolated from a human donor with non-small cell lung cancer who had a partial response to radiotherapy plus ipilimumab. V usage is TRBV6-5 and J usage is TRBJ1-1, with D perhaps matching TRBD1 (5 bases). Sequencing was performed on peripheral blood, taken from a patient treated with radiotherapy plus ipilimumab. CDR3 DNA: TGTGCCAGCAGTACCCCAGGGCACACTGAAGCTTTCTTT. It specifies CASSTPGHTEAFF.